This T cell receptor beta chain was recovered during a study of T cell responses to AZD1222 COVID-19 vaccine. Study-wide findings and caveats: The number of AZD1222 recipients seropositive at baseline was only five or six.

CDR3 length: 17 amino acids. V was pared by 2 bases and J by 4 bases, with 13 bases of the junction left unmatched. CDR1 is MGHRA and CDR2 is YSYEKL in the germline V gene. Repertoires were generated with immunoSEQ multiplex PCR, while TCRdb's copy carries only in-frame clones and drops some. The sample holds about 160,000 clones, roughly 94% seen once. This clone was seen a handful of times. Its cognate antigen is unknown. The clonotype comes from an adult who received the AZD1222 COVID-19 vaccine. Source: peripheral blood, taken 28 days after the second AZD1222 dose. The chain joins TRBV4-1 to TRBJ1-1, with 7 bases fitting TRBD1. Here the CDR3 reads CASSQPLSRQGRTEAFF. CDR3 in DNA: TGCGCCAGCAGCCAACCTTTATCGAGACAGGGACGCACTGAAGCTTTCTTT.